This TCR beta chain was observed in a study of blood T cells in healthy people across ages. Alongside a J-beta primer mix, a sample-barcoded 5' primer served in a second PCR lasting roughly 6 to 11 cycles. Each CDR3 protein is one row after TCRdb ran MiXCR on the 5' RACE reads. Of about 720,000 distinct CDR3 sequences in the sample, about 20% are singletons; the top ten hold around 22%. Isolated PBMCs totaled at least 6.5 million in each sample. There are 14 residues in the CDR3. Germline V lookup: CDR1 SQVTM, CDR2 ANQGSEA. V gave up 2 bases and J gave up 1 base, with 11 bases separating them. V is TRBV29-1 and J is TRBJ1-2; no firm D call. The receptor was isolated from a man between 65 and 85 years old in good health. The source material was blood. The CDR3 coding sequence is TGCAGCGTTGAACTCCCGGCCAGTAACTATGGCTACACCTTC. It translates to CSVELPASNYGYTF.